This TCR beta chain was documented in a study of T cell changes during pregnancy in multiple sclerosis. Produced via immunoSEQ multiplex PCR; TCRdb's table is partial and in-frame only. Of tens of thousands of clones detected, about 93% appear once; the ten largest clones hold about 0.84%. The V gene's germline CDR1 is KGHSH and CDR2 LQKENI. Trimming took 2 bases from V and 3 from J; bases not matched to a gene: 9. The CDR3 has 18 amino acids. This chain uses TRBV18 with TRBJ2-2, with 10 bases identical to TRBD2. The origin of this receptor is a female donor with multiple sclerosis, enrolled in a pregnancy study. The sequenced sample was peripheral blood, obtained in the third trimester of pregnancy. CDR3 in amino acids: CASSPGGTSGTYTGELFF. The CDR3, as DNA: TGTGCCAGCTCACCAGGGGGAACTAGCGGGACCTACACCGGGGAGCTGTTTTTT.